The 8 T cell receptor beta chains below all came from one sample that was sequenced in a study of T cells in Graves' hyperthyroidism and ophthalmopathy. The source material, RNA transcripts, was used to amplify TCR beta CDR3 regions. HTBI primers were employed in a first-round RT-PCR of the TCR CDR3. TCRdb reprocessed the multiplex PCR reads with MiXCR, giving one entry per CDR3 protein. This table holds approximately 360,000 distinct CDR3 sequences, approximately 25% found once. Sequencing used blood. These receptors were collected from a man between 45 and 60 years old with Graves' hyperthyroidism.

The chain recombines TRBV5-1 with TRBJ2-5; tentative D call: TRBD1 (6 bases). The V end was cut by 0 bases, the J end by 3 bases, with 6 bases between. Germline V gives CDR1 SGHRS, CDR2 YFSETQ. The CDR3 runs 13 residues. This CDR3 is CASSLEGEETQYF. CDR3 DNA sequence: TGCGCCAGCAGCTTGGAGGGGGAAGAGACCCAGTACTTC. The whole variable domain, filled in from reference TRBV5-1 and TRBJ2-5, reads KAGVTQTPRYLIKTRGQQVTLSCSPISGHRSVSWYQQTPGQGLQFLFEYFSETQRNKGNFPGRFSGRQFSNSRSEMNVSTLELGDSALYLCASSLEGEETQYFGPGTRLLVL.

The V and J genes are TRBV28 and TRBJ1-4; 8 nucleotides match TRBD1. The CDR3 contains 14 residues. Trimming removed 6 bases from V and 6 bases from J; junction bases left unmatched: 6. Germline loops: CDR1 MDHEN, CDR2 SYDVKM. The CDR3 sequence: CASRPTGGDEKLFF. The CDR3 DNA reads TGTGCCAGCAGACCTACAGGGGGAGATGAAAAACTGTTTTTT.

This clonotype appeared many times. The CDR3 DNA follows: TGTGCCAGCCGTGGACTAGCTGGTCGAGAGACCCAGTACTTC. Its translation is CASRGLAGRETQYF. The chain is built from TRBV7-2 and TRBJ2-5, with 8 bases that match TRBD2. The CDR3 is 14 residues long. V dropped 8 bases and J dropped 4; count of bases not matched to a gene: 9. The germline V gene has CDR1 SGHTA and CDR2 FQGNSA.

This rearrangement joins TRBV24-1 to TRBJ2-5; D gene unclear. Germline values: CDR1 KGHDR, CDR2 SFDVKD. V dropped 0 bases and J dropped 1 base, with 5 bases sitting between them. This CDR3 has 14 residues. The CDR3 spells CATSDLPPQETQYF. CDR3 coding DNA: TGTGCCACCAGTGATTTGCCCCCCCAAGAGACCCAGTACTTC.

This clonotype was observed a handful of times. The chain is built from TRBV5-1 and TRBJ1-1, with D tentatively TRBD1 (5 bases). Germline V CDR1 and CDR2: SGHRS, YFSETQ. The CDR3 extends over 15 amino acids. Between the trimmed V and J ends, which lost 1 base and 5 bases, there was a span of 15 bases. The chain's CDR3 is CASSLSVRWGTEAFF. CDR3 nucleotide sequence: TGCGCCAGCAGCTTGTCAGTGCGGTGGGGGACTGAAGCTTTCTTT.

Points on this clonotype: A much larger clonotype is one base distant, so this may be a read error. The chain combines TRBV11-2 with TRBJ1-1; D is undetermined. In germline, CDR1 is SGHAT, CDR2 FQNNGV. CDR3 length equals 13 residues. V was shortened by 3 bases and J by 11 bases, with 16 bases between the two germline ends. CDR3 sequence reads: CASSFGNQHRAFF. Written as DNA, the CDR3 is TGTGCCAGCAGCTTTGGGAACCAGCATCGGGCTTTCTTT.

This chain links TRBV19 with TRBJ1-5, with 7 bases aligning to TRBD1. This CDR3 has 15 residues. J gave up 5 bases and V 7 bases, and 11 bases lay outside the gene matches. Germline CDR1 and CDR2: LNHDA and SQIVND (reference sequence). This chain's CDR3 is CASTFSRQGDQPQHF. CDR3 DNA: TGTGCCAGTACGTTTTCCAGACAGGGCGATCAGCCCCAGCATTTT.

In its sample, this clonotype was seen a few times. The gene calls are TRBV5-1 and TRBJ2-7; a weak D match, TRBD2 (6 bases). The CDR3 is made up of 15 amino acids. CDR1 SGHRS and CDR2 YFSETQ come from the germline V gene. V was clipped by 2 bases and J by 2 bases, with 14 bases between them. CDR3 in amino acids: CASSFAGRSAYEQYF. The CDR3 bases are TGCGCCAGCAGCTTCGCGGGACGAAGCGCCTACGAGCAGTACTTC.